This T cell receptor beta chain was retrieved from a study of shared clonotypes between healthy human individuals. Points from the study as a whole: Of the naive CD4 clonotypes, around 5.2% were shared across several donors. Genetic and exposure-history diversity was limited by the small donor number. Clonotype sharing across donors was expected to vary with sequencing depth.

Replicate PCRs run on sorted subsets employed about 220 ng DNA, roughly 30,000 T cell genomes. The protocol was immunoSEQ multiplex PCR, while the TCRdb copy is restricted to in-frame clones and leaves out a portion. The profile shows some 1,600,000 clones, 95% to 99% of them singletons. Details on this clone: Its antigen is not identified.

The CDR3 is 12 amino acids. In germline, CDR1 is MDHEN, CDR2 SYDVKM. V lost 7 bases and J lost 4; bases outside the gene matches: 0. The chain links TRBV28 to TRBJ2-2, with TRBD2 matching 7 bases. Sequenced material: naive CD4+ T cells sorted from blood. Subset in this sample: CD45RA+ positively selected. This clonotype was sampled from a man in his thirties or forties in good health. This CDR3 reads CASTGGTGELFF. The CDR3 DNA is TGTGCCAGCACGGGGGGCACCGGGGAGCTGTTTTTT.